This T cell receptor (beta chain) was profiled in a study of beta chain features in type 1 diabetes. Study results and limitations: All four CD4+ subsets of Type 1 diabetes patients contained TCRB CDR3s that were moderately but significantly shorter.

This clone was recorded once. Antigen specificity is unknown. This CDR3 is built from 12 residues. The germline V and J ends were trimmed by 5 bases and 6 bases, with 9 bases remaining between them. Germline loops: CDR1 SGHAT, CDR2 FQNNGV. Of the isolated RNA, all was reverse transcribed, and so the sequenced material was expressed TCRB transcripts. The data were produced by immunoSEQ multiplex PCR, yet TCRdb's version contains in-frame clones alone and is incomplete. Of about 740,000 clones detected, about an eighth appear once; the ten largest clones hold about 0.02%. The clonotype was recovered from a man aged 18 to 29 with type 1 diabetes. This sequence joins TRBV11-2 and TRBJ2-3, with unresolved D. Sequencing input: naive CD4+ T cells from blood. CDR3 sequence (DNA): TGTGCCAGCAGCCGGACCCCTGATACGCAGTATTTT. Translated, it gives CASSRTPDTQYF.